This record covers a single T cell receptor (beta chain). As yet, its antigen is unknown. The data originate from a study of T-cell memory formation after mild COVID-19. Looking at the study overall: TCR clusters showed largely donor specificity.

Overall study results and limits: Shrinking CD4+ clones were chiefly CM and EM; CD8+ ones were chiefly EMRA.

V lost 6 bases to trimming and J lost 0 bases, with 11 bases between them. The CDR3 covers 13 residues. The germline V gene encodes CDR1 DFQATT and CDR2 SNEGSKA (reference sequence). TCRdb processed the 5' RACE reads anew with MiXCR; each CDR3 protein has one entry. Among hundreds of thousands of distinct CDR3 sequences listed, 15% were seen once. The chain has TRBV20-1 and TRBJ1-2; tentatively, D is TRBD1 (5 bases). This TCR derives from a young man who had mild COVID-19 (a few samples of this study predate the infection). Cell type and time point are not known. The sequencing sample was made of PBMCs or a T cell subset sorted from them (not recorded which). The CDR3 sequence is CSAPGLTNYGYTF. In DNA, the CDR3 is TGCAGTGCCCCGGGACTGACTAACTATGGCTACACCTTC.